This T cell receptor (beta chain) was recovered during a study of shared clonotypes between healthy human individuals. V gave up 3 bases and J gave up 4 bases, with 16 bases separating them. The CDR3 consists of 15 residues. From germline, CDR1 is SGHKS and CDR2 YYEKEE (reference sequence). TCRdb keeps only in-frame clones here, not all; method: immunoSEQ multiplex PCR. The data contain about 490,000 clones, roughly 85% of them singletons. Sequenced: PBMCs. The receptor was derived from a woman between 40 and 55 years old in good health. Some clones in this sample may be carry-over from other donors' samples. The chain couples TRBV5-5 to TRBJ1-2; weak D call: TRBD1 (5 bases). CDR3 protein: CASSWGTERGYGYTF. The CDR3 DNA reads TGTGCCAGCAGCTGGGGGACGGAGAGGGGCTATGGCTACACCTTC.